This TCR beta chain was sequenced during a study of graft-versus-host responses after intestinal transplantation. Study-wide context: Among the recipients, all got anti-thymocyte globulin induction and then tacrolimus and steroids for around 3 years.

V lost 6 bases and J 5 bases, leaving 13 bases between the germline ends. The CDR3 length is 13 residues. The germline V gene encodes CDR1 LNHDA and CDR2 SQIVND (reference sequence). This clone was detected only a few times. Intraepithelial plus lamina propria lymphocytes were released by processing graft tissue. The protocol was immunoSEQ multiplex PCR, while the TCRdb copy is restricted to in-frame clones and leaves out a portion. Here the sample spans approximately 63,000 clones, approximately 91% being singletons. V is TRBV19 and J is TRBJ2-5, with a weak D call TRBD1 (6 bases). The receptor was isolated from a human patient who received an intestinal transplant, so some T cells may come from the graft donor. This specimen consisted of ileum tissue, obtained more than 350 days after transplant. DNA of the CDR3: TGTGCCAGTAGCTGGCTGACAGGCGAGACCCAGTACTTC. Protein product: CASSWLTGETQYF.